These 28 T cell receptor beta chains came from one sample sequenced in a study of T cell repertoires in cytomegalovirus infection. The antigens these receptors bind are not known. TCRdb passed the reads through MiXCR, listing each CDR3 protein once. The sample records 200,000 to 250,000 distinct CDR3 sequences, 35% to 40% being singletons. The sequencing here drew on CD8+ T cells from cultured PBMCs, taken from culture after CMV antigen stimulation. Receptors originate from a human donor in good health (CMV status not recorded). Some clones in this sample may be carry-over from other donors' samples.

This clonotype was seen repeatedly, ten times or more. The chain combines TRBV7-9 with TRBJ2-4; 8 bases agree with TRBD2. This CDR3 region has 16 residues. Germline lookup yields CDR1 SEHNR and CDR2 FQNEAQ (reference sequence). With 4 bases clipped from V and 4 bases from J, the junction kept 9 bases outside the gene matches. CDR3 protein: CASSSRGELEKNIQYF. The CDR3 DNA reads TGTGCCAGCAGCTCGCGGGGGGAACTCGAAAAAAACATTCAGTACTTC.

The chain recombines TRBV27 with TRBJ2-7; D unclear. This CDR3 region has 13 residues. CDR1 and CDR2 (germline): MNHEY, SMNVEV (reference sequence). V lost 0 bases and J lost 4, with 7 bases in between. The CDR3 loop reads CASSLSTGYEQYF. In DNA form, the CDR3 reads TGTGCCAGCAGTTTATCGACGGGTTACGAGCAGTACTTC.

This chain joins TRBV4-1 and TRBJ2-7; 10 bases are a match to TRBD1. Germline V gene sequence: CDR1 MGHRA, CDR2 YSYEKL. V shed 4 bases and J 0 bases; nucleotides not matched to a gene: 9. The CDR3 extends over 17 amino acids. CDR3 bases: TGCGCCAGCAGCCCGGGACAGGGGCCATTCGCCTCCTACGAGCAGTACTTC. This translates into CASSPGQGPFASYEQYF.

The rearrangement joins TRBV29-1 to TRBJ2-3; 8 positions match TRBD1. In germline, CDR1 is SQVTM, CDR2 ANQGSEA. This CDR3 is built from 15 residues. After removal of 6 bases from V and 4 bases from J, the junction contained 12 bases not matched to a gene. CDR3 DNA sequence: TGCAGCGTCTCGGGACAGGCGGGCGTCGCAGATACGCAGTATTTT. Translating gives CSVSGQAGVADTQYF.

The rearrangement links TRBV6-6 to TRBJ1-1; D is uncertain. Germline V gene sequence: CDR1 MNHNY, CDR2 SVGAGI (reference sequence). The germline V and J ends were trimmed by 2 bases and 8 bases, with 6 bases remaining between them. This CDR3 comprises 11 residues. CDR3 bases: TGTGCCAGCAGTTACGGCAGAGAAGCTTTCTTT. Amino acid sequence: CASSYGREAFF.

This clonotype was seen a handful of times. V usage is TRBV27 and J usage is TRBJ1-1, with 8 bases aligning to TRBD1. With 4 bases clipped from V and 6 bases from J, the junction kept 4 bases outside the gene matches. Germline V lookup: CDR1 MNHEY, CDR2 SMNVEV (reference sequence). The CDR3 loop spans 13 amino acids. The CDR3 region has the DNA TGTGCCAGCAGTTCAGGACAGGGTCCTGAAGCTTTCTTT. Amino acids: CASSSGQGPEAFF.

The chain carries TRBV7-8 and TRBJ2-1, with TRBD1 as a possible D gene (5 bases). Trimming cost V 7 bases and J 10 bases, with 17 bases left between them. The CDR3 runs 13 residues. The germline gives CDR1 SGHVS, CDR2 FQNEAQ. CDR3 in amino acids: CASTEGAVREQFF. In DNA form, the CDR3 reads TGTGCCAGCACCGAAGGGGCGGTCAGGGAGCAGTTCTTC. The full variable domain, with the rest looked up from reference TRBV7-8 and TRBJ2-1, is GAGVSQSPRYKVAKRGQDVALRCDPISGHVSLFWYQQALGQGPEFLTYFQNEAQLDKSGLPSDRFFAERPEGSVSTLKIQRTQQEDSAVYLCASTEGAVREQFFGPGTRLTVL.

In its sample, this clonotype was seen a few times. V is TRBV15 and J is TRBJ2-7, with D perhaps matching TRBD1 (5 bases). The CDR3 is 15 amino acids. Germline assignment: CDR1 LNHNV and CDR2 YYDKDF (reference sequence). The germline V and J ends were trimmed by 3 bases and 3 bases, with 15 bases remaining between them. Here the CDR3 reads CATSSPTASHYEQYF. The CDR3 region has the DNA TGTGCCACCAGCAGCCCGACAGCGTCCCACTACGAGCAGTACTTC.

The sample holds a few counts of this clonotype. J is TRBJ1-6 and V is TRBV12-3 or TRBV12-4; D gene ambiguous. The CDR3 totals 15 residues. Deletions cut 6 bases from V and 2 bases from J, with 11 bases between. CDR3 nucleotides: TGTGCCAGCAGCCCCAGCCGGGCCTATAATTCACCCCTCCACTTT. It translates to CASSPSRAYNSPLHF.

This clonotype was seen more than once but under ten times. The chain couples TRBV6-1 to TRBJ2-7; a weak D match, TRBD1 (7 bases). The V and J ends lost 6 bases and 1 base respectively, with 16 bases between them. Per the germline V gene, CDR1 is MNHNS and CDR2 is SASEGT. There are 15 residues in the CDR3. CDR3 DNA: TGTGCCAGCAGCTCAGCGACAGGGAGGTCCTACGAGCAGTACTTC. As protein: CASSSATGRSYEQYF.

In this sample, this clonotype turned up many times. The chain combines TRBV7-8 with TRBJ2-1; perhaps TRBD2 as D (6 bases). CDR1 is SGHVS and CDR2 is FQNEAQ in the germline V gene. This CDR3 has 19 residues. V lost 6 bases and J 8 bases, leaving 32 bases between the germline ends. In DNA, the CDR3 is TGTGCCAGCAGGTCATCTCTCCCTCGTGGGGAGGCTGTACACGATGAGCAGTTCTTC. It yields the protein CASRSSLPRGEAVHDEQFF.

This clonotype has at least ten counts. The J gene is TRBJ1-1, the V gene TRBV7-6; tentative D call: TRBD1 (5 bases). Trimming took 0 bases from V and 1 from J, leaving 24 bases between them. CDR1 SGHVS and CDR2 FNYEAQ come from the germline V gene. CDR3 length: 20 amino acids. The CDR3 DNA follows: TGTGCCAGCAGCTTAGCAATTTGGGACTCTAACCCGGGAGCGAACACTGAAGCTTTCTTT. This sequence encodes CASSLAIWDSNPGANTEAFF.

This chain uses TRBV7-3 with TRBJ2-3; the D gene could be TRBD1 or TRBD2 (6 bases each). The CDR3 totals 15 residues. V gave up 5 bases and J gave up 0 bases, with 12 bases separating them. Per the germline V gene, CDR1 is SGHTA and CDR2 is FQGTGA. The DNA of the CDR3 is TGTGCCAGCAGCCCCTACGGGGGCAGCACAGATACGCAGTATTTT. Its translation: CASSPYGGSTDTQYF.

This chain connects TRBV11-2 to TRBJ2-3, with D unclear. V gave up 5 bases and J gave up 4 bases, with 13 bases separating them. The CDR3 has 14 amino acids. The germline CDR1 and CDR2 sequences are SGHAT and FQNNGV. The CDR3 DNA is TGTGCCAGCAGCCCCCTCCGAGCCGCAGATACGCAGTATTTT. It codes for CASSPLRAADTQYF.

The chain is built from TRBV20-1 and TRBJ1-3; D is undetermined. This CDR3 is 14 amino acids long. Trimming stripped 3 bases from V and 0 bases from J, with 9 bases between. CDR1 DFQATT and CDR2 SNEGSKA come from the germline V gene (reference sequence). The CDR3 sequence: CSAREVSSGNTIYF. CDR3 nucleotides: TGCAGTGCTAGGGAGGTTAGCTCTGGAAACACCATATATTTT.

This sequence joins TRBV6-6 and TRBJ2-5; TRBD1 might be the D (6 bases). V shed 8 bases and J shed 5 bases, with 9 bases lying between them. Germline V gene lookup returns CDR1 MNHNY and CDR2 SVGAGI (reference sequence). The CDR3 extends over 11 amino acids. CDR3 sequence (DNA): TGTGCCAGCGGGGGCCCGGAGACCCAGTACTTC. It is translated as CASGGPETQYF.

This clonotype was seen ten or more times. V usage is TRBV12-3 or TRBV12-4 and J usage is TRBJ1-5; the D gene is possibly TRBD1 (5 bases). This CDR3 comprises 15 residues. Between the trimmed V and J ends, which lost 5 bases and 6 bases, there was a span of 17 bases. The CDR3 DNA is TGTGCCAGCAGTCGGGACTCCGCGATAGGTCAGCCCCAGCATTTT. Translated, it gives CASSRDSAIGQPQHF.

As concerns this clonotype: This CDR3 fails to terminate in the conserved phenylalanine or tryptophan, so it likely reflects a read error. The gene calls are TRBV7-9 and TRBJ1-1; D is unclear. The CDR3 covers 14 residues. CDR1 is SEHNR, CDR2 FQNEAQ, per germline (reference sequence). Trimming removed 1 base at V and 5 bases at J, with 11 bases between. The CDR3 DNA sequence: TGTGCCAGCAGCTTAGACCCGCAAGAGACTGAAGCTTTCGTT. It translates to CASSLDPQETEAFV.

J is TRBJ2-1 and V is TRBV7-6; no clear D. V was clipped by 5 bases and J by 5 bases, with 13 bases between them. This CDR3 is built from 14 residues. In germline, CDR1 is SGHVS, CDR2 FNYEAQ. CDR3 bases: TGTGCCAGCAGCCAAACCTGGGTAGACAATGAGCAGTTCTTC. Its translation: CASSQTWVDNEQFF.

The chain is built from TRBV23-1 and TRBJ1-6, with no clear D. TRBV23-1 is labeled an ORF, and its function is uncertain. The V end lost 0 bases, the J end lost 6 bases, and 9 bases lay between the germline ends. This CDR3 spans 15 amino acids. CDR3: CASSQSHGCNSPLHF. CDR3 DNA sequence: TGCGCCAGCAGTCAATCCCACGGGTGTAATTCACCCCTCCACTTT.

V is TRBV7-3 and J is TRBJ2-3; possible D gene TRBD2, 6 bases. The CDR3 loop spans 15 amino acids. Germline V gives CDR1 SGHTA, CDR2 FQGTGA. Trimming took 1 base from V and 0 from J, leaving 8 bases between them. The CDR3 reads CASSLSGVSTDTQYF. The CDR3 DNA sequence: TGTGCCAGCAGCTTAAGCGGGGTCAGCACAGATACGCAGTATTTT. The complete variable domain, with remaining parts taken from reference TRBV7-3 and TRBJ2-3, reads GAGVSQTPSNKVTEKGKYVELRCDPISGHTALYWYRQSLGQGPEFLIYFQGTGAADDSGLPNDRFFAVRPEGSVSTLKIQRTERGDSAVYLCASSLSGVSTDTQYFGPGTRLTVL.

The chain uses TRBV4-1 and TRBJ2-7; 9 bases are a match to TRBD2. Germline V gene lookup returns CDR1 MGHRA and CDR2 YSYEKL. The V segment lost 1 base and the J segment 2 bases; nucleotides outside the gene matches: 9. This CDR3 is built from 17 residues. CDR3 nucleotides: TGCGCCAGCAGCCAAGCCGTTTGGGCGGGAGGGACCTACGAGCAGTACTTC. Amino acid sequence: CASSQAVWAGGTYEQYF.

The chain is built from TRBV11-2 and TRBJ2-3; D unresolved. V was trimmed by 5 bases and J by 2 bases, leaving 17 bases between them. This CDR3 region has 16 residues. CDR1 is SGHAT, CDR2 FQNNGV, per germline. The CDR3 reads CASSPTLSGDTDTQYF. CDR3 in DNA: TGTGCCAGCAGCCCTACCCTATCAGGCGACACAGATACGCAGTATTTT.

This clonotype has more than one count but fewer than ten. The CDR3 region is CASSLGGNSPLHF. In nucleotides, the CDR3 is TGTGCCAGCAGCTTAGGTGGAAATTCACCCCTCCACTTT. The chain uses TRBV7-6 and TRBJ1-6; D is unclear. From germline, CDR1 is SGHVS and CDR2 FNYEAQ. The V end was cut by 1 base, the J end by 7 bases, with 5 bases between. CDR3 length: 13 residues.

This clonotype has a handful of counts. This chain uses TRBV7-6 with TRBJ1-1; 7 bases are shared with TRBD1. Germline trimming cut 2 bases from V and 1 base from J; bases unmatched to any gene: 4. Germline loops: CDR1 SGHVS, CDR2 FNYEAQ. The CDR3 contains 15 residues. The CDR3: CASSLRQGANTEAFF. The CDR3 DNA follows: TGTGCCAGCAGCTTAAGACAGGGAGCGAACACTGAAGCTTTCTTT.

Regarding this clonotype: The junction differs from germline at one of its ends, possibly a read error. The genes are TRBV2 and TRBJ1-6, with D perhaps TRBD1 (5 bases). The V gene's germline CDR1 is SNHLY and CDR2 FYNNEI. The CDR3 consists of 11 residues. Written as DNA, the CDR3 is TGTGCCAGCAGTGCAGACAGTTCCCTCCAATTT. Translation: CASSADSSLQF.

The rearrangement links TRBV6-2 or TRBV6-3 to TRBJ1-5, with TRBD1 matching 7 bases. CDR1 and CDR2 (germline): MNHEY, SVGEGT. The CDR3 contains 14 residues. The V gene end was trimmed by 6 bases and the J gene end by 5 bases; junction bases not matched to a gene: 7. Written as DNA, the CDR3 is TGTGCCAGCAGGCCAGGGGGATTTGATCAGCCCCAGCATTTT. This codes for CASRPGGFDQPQHF.

This clonotype was observed at least ten times. The chain is built from TRBV7-2 and TRBJ2-5; D gene uncertain. CDR3 length: 15 residues. V was trimmed by 1 base and J by 5 bases, leaving 14 bases between them. Germline CDR1 is SGHTA and CDR2 is FQGNSA. The CDR3 DNA is TGTGCCAGCAGCTTAGGTGGTGAGGTGGGGGAGACCCAGTACTTC. The encoded protein is CASSLGGEVGETQYF.